The rows below give T cell receptor beta chains drawn from one sample of a study of beta chain features in type 1 diabetes. Method: immunoSEQ multiplex PCR; TCRdb's copy keeps in-frame clones and lacks some. The repertoire holds roughly 730,000 clones, with around an eighth as singletons. The sequencing sample was made of naive CD4+ T cells from blood. These receptors originate from a man aged 18 to 30 with type 1 diabetes. Each CDR3 is given with its conserved first and last residue. A D gene is named only where the DNA matches it firmly. Clone size appears in some rows only: once, few, many, or a class for an expanded clone.

D	J	size	V	DNA	CDR3
TRBD1	TRBJ2-2	few	TRBV4-1	TGCGCCAGCAGCCAAGAAGGGACAGTGAGTACCGGGGAGCTGTTTTTT	CASSQEGTVSTGELFF
NA	TRBJ1-1	few	TRBV6-4	TGTGCCAGCAGTTCTGTTCAGGGGAACACTGAAGCTTTCTTT	CASSSVQGNTEAFF
NA	TRBJ2-5	few	TRBV2	TGTGCCAGCTTACCGGACTGGGAGACCCAGTACTTC	CASLPDWETQYF
NA	TRBJ1-1	few	TRBV7-9	TGTGCCAGCAGTCCGAGGGGCGGGTATGCTTTCTTT	CASSPRGGYAFF
TRBD1	TRBJ2-1	NA	TRBV7-3	TGTGCCAGCAGCCCCTGGACAGGGAAGAAGAGTGAGCAGTTCTTC	CASSPWTGKKSEQFF
TRBD1	TRBJ1-2	NA	TRBV7-9	TGTGCCAGCAGCTTAGGGACAGGGGAATTCTATGGCTACACCTTC	CASSLGTGEFYGYTF
TRBD1	TRBJ2-7	NA	TRBV15	TGTGCCTCCGGGACAGGCCCCTACGAGCAGTACTTC	CASGTGPYEQYF
NA	TRBJ2-4	NA	TRBV6-6	TGTGCCAGCCAGGTCGCTCCTGCGGACATTCAGTACTTC	CASQVAPADIQYF
TRBD1	TRBJ1-6	few	TRBV2	TGTGCCAGCAGTGCCCTGGGACAGCCAAATTCACCCCTCCACTTT	CASSALGQPNSPLHF
NA	TRBJ1-2	few	TRBV2	TGTGCCAGCAGTGTTCGGGAGAACTATGGCTACACCTTC	CASSVRENYGYTF
TRBD1	TRBJ1-5	few	TRBV28	TGTGCCAGCAAGTCGGGACAGGGGGATCAGCCCCAGCATTTT	CASKSGQGDQPQHF
NA	TRBJ1-6	NA	TRBV7-9	TGTGCCAGCAGCCTACCAGAGGGGACCCTCCACTTT	CASSLPEGTLHF
NA	TRBJ1-3	NA	TRBV28	TGTGCCAGCAGTGCGGCGGATACAAGGCCAGGAAACACCATATATTTT	CASSAADTRPGNTIYF
NA	TRBJ2-2	few	TRBV6-5	TGTGCCAGCAGTTACACGGACGGCTTCACCGGGGAGCTGTTTTTT	CASSYTDGFTGELFF
NA	TRBJ1-1	few	TRBV14	TGTGCCAGCAGCCAAGATCTTGGAGGGACGAACACTGAAGCTTTCTTT	CASSQDLGGTNTEAFF
NA	TRBJ1-2	NA	TRBV5-1	TGCGCCAGCAGCTCACAGGGTGTGGAGGGCTACACCTTC	CASSSQGVEGYTF
NA	TRBJ1-2	few	TRBV13	TGTGCCAGCAGCTTACGAAGGGCCAGTAACTATGGCTACACCTTC	CASSLRRASNYGYTF
NA	TRBJ2-2	few	TRBV7-9	TGTGCCAGCAGCCCTGACTCCGCCGACACCGGGGAGCTGTTTTTT	CASSPDSADTGELFF
TRBD1	TRBJ1-1	NA	TRBV18	TGTGCCAGCTCACCCTACAGGGGGCTGAACACTGAAGCTTTCTTT	CASSPYRGLNTEAFF
NA	TRBJ2-3	few	TRBV5-1	TGCGCCAGCAGCTTCCCCGGGTTCGATACGCAGTATTTT	CASSFPGFDTQYF
TRBD1	TRBJ1-2	few	TRBV30	TGTGCCTGGGAGTCCGGGACAGTTCTTGACTATGGCTACACCTTC	CAWESGTVLDYGYTF
TRBD2	TRBJ2-1	NA	TRBV10-3	TGTGCCATCAGCCTAGCGGGGGCCGCCAATGAGCAGTTCTTC	CAISLAGAANEQFF
NA	TRBJ1-4	few	TRBV5-4	TGTGCCAGCAGCTTGGACCGGCTCGCAACTAATGAAAAACTGTTTTTT	CASSLDRLATNEKLFF
TRBD1	TRBJ1-2	few	TRBV30	TGTGCCGAGGGACAGGCCGGGCAGGGCTATGGCTACACCTTC	CAEGQAGQGYGYTF
TRBD1	TRBJ2-2	few	TRBV27	TGTGCCAGCAGTTTCTCGGGACAGGGATCGGCCGGGGAGCTGTTTTTT	CASSFSGQGSAGELFF
NA	TRBJ1-1	NA	TRBV19	TGTGCCAGTAGTATGGGGCACAACACTGAAGCTTTCTTT	CASSMGHNTEAFF
NA	TRBJ1-2	NA	TRBV29-1	TGCAGCACCCGAGGGGACAACAACTATGGCTACACCTTC	CSTRGDNNYGYTF
NA	TRBJ2-5	NA	TRBV4-1	TGCGCCAGCAGCCAAGATTTGAGGTTCGGAGAGACCCAGTACTTC	CASSQDLRFGETQYF
NA	TRBJ2-5	few	TRBV5-1	TGCGCCAGCAGCTTGGAGGGCTACGGGGAAGAGACCCAGTACTTC	CASSLEGYGEETQYF
NA	TRBJ2-1	NA	TRBV13	TGTGCCAGCAGCATCCGAGTACTGACTGGTTCCTACAATGAGCAGTTCTTC	CASSIRVLTGSYNEQFF
NA	TRBJ2-7	NA	TRBV19	TGTGCGACCCGTGGGGGCAGCAACGCTCCCGGCTACGAGCAGTACTTC	CATRGGSNAPGYEQYF
NA	TRBJ2-3	few	TRBV25-1	TGTGCCAGCAGTCGGTTCACTAGCACAGATACGCAGTATTTT	CASSRFTSTDTQYF
NA	TRBJ1-2	NA	TRBV15	TGTGCCACCAGCAGTTCGGGGCCCCGGGGGTACACCTTC	CATSSSGPRGYTF
TRBD1	TRBJ1-2	few	TRBV9	TGTGCCAGCAGCGGGTCTCCGGGACAGTTTTGGGGCTACACCTTC	CASSGSPGQFWGYTF
TRBD1	TRBJ1-2	NA	TRBV19	TGTGCCAGTAGTATGTTGGACGGGACAGGGGTTTATGGCTACACCTTC	CASSMLDGTGVYGYTF
NA	TRBJ1-1	few	TRBV6-5	TGTGCCAGCAGCAGGGGAAACACTGAAGCTTTCTTT	CASSRGNTEAFF
TRBD1	TRBJ2-7	NA	TRBV19	TGTGCCAGTAGTCTCCGGACAGGGACGAATGGCTACGAGCAGTACTTC	CASSLRTGTNGYEQYF
NA	TRBJ1-5	few	TRBV6-6	TGTGCCAGCAACACGGGGAATCAGCCCCAGCATTTT	CASNTGNQPQHF
TRBD1	TRBJ1-2	few	TRBV10-3	TGTGCCATCAGTGCGGACAGGGGGAATGGCTACACCTTC	CAISADRGNGYTF
TRBD1	TRBJ2-3	NA	TRBV10-3	TGTGCCATCAGTGAGTCAGTTCCCGGGACAGGGCGCACAGATACGCAGTATTTT	CAISESVPGTGRTDTQYF
NA	TRBJ1-5	NA	TRBV6-5	TGTGCCAGCAGTGTCCGACAGAATAGCAATCAGCCCCAGCATTTT	CASSVRQNSNQPQHF
TRBD1	TRBJ1-5	NA	TRBV30	TGTGCCTGGACCCCCAACAGGGGAATCGGATATAGCAATCAGCCCCAGCATTTT	CAWTPNRGIGYSNQPQHF
NA	TRBJ2-3	few	TRBV18	TGTGCCAGCTCACGTCTCCCGGGACCCTCGTCCCCAGATACGCAGTATTTT	CASSRLPGPSSPDTQYF
TRBD1	TRBJ2-3	NA	TRBV7-9	TGTGCCAGCAGCCAGAGGGGACAGGGGACCACAGATACGCAGTATTTT	CASSQRGQGTTDTQYF
NA	TRBJ1-5	few	TRBV6-1	TGTGCCAGCAGTGTTGGGCGGAGGGCAGGGCCCAATCAGCCCCAGCATTTT	CASSVGRRAGPNQPQHF
TRBD1	TRBJ1-2	NA	TRBV29-1	TGCAGCGTTTATGGACAGGGGCCGCCGGGCTATGGCTACACCTTC	CSVYGQGPPGYGYTF
NA	TRBJ1-5	NA	TRBV30	TGTGCCTGGGGGGCACAGGCCCATCAGCCCCAGCATTTT	CAWGAQAHQPQHF
NA	TRBJ2-7	NA	TRBV5-1	TGCGCCAGCAGCTTGAACAGTGCCTACGAGCAGTACTTC	CASSLNSAYEQYF
TRBD2	TRBJ2-7	few	TRBV7-9	TGTGCCAGCGGGGGAACTAGCGCTGGGGACGAGCAGTACTTC	CASGGTSAGDEQYF
NA	TRBJ1-3	few	TRBV28	TGTGCCAGCAGCACCCCCACTGGGTCTGGAAACACCATATATTTT	CASSTPTGSGNTIYF
TRBD2	TRBJ2-3	NA	TRBV6-5	TGTGCCAGCAGTTCTAGAGCGGGGGGGAGCACAGATACGCAGTATTTT	CASSSRAGGSTDTQYF
NA	TRBJ1-1	NA	TRBV6-4	TGTGCCAGCAGCAAGGGGGTTTGGACTGAAGCTTTCTTT	CASSKGVWTEAFF
NA	TRBJ1-4	NA	TRBV18	TGTGCCAGCTCACCAGAGGCAGAAGAAAAACTGTTTTTT	CASSPEAEEKLFF
NA	TRBJ1-1	NA	TRBV5-4	TGTGCCAGCAGGCCTAACAGGGAGAACGCTGAAGCTTTCTTT	CASRPNRENAEAFF
NA	TRBJ2-1	NA	TRBV5-1	TGCGCCAGCAGCTTGGAGGTCTGGAGGGACGATGAGCAGTTCTTC	CASSLEVWRDDEQFF
TRBD2	TRBJ2-2	few	TRBV2	TGTGCCAGCGAACGACTAGCGGGTCGGACCGGGGAGCTGTTTTTT	CASERLAGRTGELFF
NA	TRBJ1-5	few	TRBV30	TGTGCCTGGAGTCCGCCAAATCAGCCCCAGCATTTT	CAWSPPNQPQHF
NA	TRBJ2-5	few	TRBV10-3	TGTGCCATCAGTGCGGGGTTAGAGACCCAGTACTTC	CAISAGLETQYF
NA	TRBJ2-5	NA	TRBV28	TGTGCCAGCAGTTTCCTAGGGACCGGAGGGGAGACCCAGTACTTC	CASSFLGTGGETQYF
NA	TRBJ1-2	NA	TRBV7-9	TGTGCCAGCAGCTCCCTTGGGGCGACACCCTATGGCTACACCTTC	CASSSLGATPYGYTF